The clone carrying this TCR beta chain was counted ten times or more. What it binds is unknown. These data are taken from a study of beta chain features in type 1 diabetes. Broader study findings: Cells that show high TCR expression could be over-represented by cDNA sequencing.

The sequenced template was cDNA made from the entire isolated RNA. This table comes from immunoSEQ multiplex PCR, and its TCRdb copy is limited to in-frame clones, with some not included. The sample lists under 550,000 clones; about 10% were seen once. The CDR3 consists of 13 residues. Per germline, CDR1 SQVTM and CDR2 ANQGSEA. The V and J ends lost 3 bases and 8 bases respectively, with 14 bases between them. Sequences were obtained from naive CD4+ T cells from blood. The chain recombines TRBV29-1 with TRBJ2-1; tentatively, D is TRBD1 (6 bases). The TCR originated in a young woman in good health. The CDR3 spells CSVDLYRDDEQFF. The CDR3 bases are TGCAGCGTTGATCTCTACAGGGATGATGAGCAGTTCTTC.